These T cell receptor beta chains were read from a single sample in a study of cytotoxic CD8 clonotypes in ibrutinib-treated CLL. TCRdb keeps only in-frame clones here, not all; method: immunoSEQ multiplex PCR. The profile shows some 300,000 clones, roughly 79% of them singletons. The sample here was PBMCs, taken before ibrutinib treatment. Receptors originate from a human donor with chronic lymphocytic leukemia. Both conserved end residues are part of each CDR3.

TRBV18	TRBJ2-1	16	CASSPSILAGYNEQFF
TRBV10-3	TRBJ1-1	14	CAISDPGRNTEAFF
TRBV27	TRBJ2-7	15	CASSRPGQQAYEQYF
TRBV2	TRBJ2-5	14	CASKGGLGSETQYF
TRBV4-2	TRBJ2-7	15	CASSQGRQAYYEQYF
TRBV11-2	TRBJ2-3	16	CASSLPTGTGMDTQYF
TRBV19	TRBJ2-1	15	CASSIRQGSYNEQFF
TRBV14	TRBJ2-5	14	CASSQELWQETQYF
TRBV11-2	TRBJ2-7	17	CASSSKQGADHSYEQYF
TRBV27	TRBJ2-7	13	CASSLGSGYEQYF
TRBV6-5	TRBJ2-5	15	CASSARDYSQETQYF
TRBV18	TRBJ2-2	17	CASSPTLAGVNTGELFF
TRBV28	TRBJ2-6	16	CASSLFWASGANVLTF
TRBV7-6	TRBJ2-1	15	CASSLNGGRAGEQFF
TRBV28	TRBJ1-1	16	CASSKSTQFGNTEAFF
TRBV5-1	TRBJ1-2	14	CASSSQGASYGYTF
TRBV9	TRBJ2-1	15	CASTLAGGSYNEQFF
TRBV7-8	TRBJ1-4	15	CASSQTGTGLLKLFF
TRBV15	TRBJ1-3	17	CATSRDWGDSSGNTIYF
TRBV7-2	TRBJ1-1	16	CASSVRWHPQNTEAFF
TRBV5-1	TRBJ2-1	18	CASQAGTSGTSSYNEQFF
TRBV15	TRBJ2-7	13	CATSRTGGYEQYF
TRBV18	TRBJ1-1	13	CASSPAVGTEAFF
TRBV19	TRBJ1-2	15	CASSTRTGGAYGYTF
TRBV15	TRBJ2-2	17	CATSRETHRGLNGELFF
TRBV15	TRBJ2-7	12	CATSRGGVGQYF
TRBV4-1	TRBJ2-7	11	CASSLRGEQYF
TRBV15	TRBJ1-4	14	CATSRATGDEKLFF
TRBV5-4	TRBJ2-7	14	CASSLDDRTYEQYF
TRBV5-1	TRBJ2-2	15	CASSEAAWNTGELFF
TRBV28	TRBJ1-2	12	CASSLMDYGYTF
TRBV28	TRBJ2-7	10	CASSLSEQYF
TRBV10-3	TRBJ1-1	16	CAISEYMGQLNTEAFF
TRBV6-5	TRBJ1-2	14	CASSYAGGMDGYTF
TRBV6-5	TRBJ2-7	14	CASSYRRDSYEQYF
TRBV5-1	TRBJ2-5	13	CATRGPLGETQYF
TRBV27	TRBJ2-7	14	CASSSPGFSYEQYF
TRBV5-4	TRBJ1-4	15	CASSGRTGPNEKLFF
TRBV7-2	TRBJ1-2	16	CASSLGQGLQHYGYTF
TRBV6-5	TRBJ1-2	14	CASNDGPPNYGYTF
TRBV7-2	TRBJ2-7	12	CASSLLGVEQYF
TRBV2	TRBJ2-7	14	CASSLRDRGNEQYF
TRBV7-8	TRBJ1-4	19	CASSPGSGGASVSNEKLFF
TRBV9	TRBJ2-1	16	CASSVRPTSGRVSPFF
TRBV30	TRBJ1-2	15	CAWTYDDRGGDGYTF
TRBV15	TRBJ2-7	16	CATSGGTGSMVYEQYF
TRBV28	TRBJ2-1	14	CASSSTYRYNEQFF
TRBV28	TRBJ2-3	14	CASSFGGSTDTQYF
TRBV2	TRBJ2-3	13	CANPGLAPDTQYF
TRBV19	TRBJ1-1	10	CATHNTEAFF
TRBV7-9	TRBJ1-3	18	CASSLEVAGQLSGNTIYF
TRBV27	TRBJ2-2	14	CASSLTPATGELFF
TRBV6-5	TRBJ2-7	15	CASSYTRTGIYEQYF
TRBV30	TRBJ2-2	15	CACPKKGQVAGELFF
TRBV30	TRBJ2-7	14	CAWSSGLAGYEQYF
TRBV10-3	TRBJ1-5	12	CAIGDSNQPQHF
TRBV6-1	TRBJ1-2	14	CASSPRGERYGYTF
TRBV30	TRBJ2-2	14	CAWSVLGETGELFF
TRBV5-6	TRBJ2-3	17	CASSLERERRHTDTQYF
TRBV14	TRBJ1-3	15	CASSLGQFSGNTIYF